This is a list of T cell receptor beta chains from one sample in a study of blood T cell repertoires in COVID-19. Assay used: immunoSEQ multiplex PCR; TCRdb lists only in-frame clones, some missing. This table holds just over 150,000 clones, 75% to 90% found once. The material sequenced was peripheral blood. The receptors here all came from a man aged 55 to 69 with acute or convalescent COVID-19. The CDR3 runs from the conserved cysteine through the conserved F or W. The D gene is left open where the match is weak. Size is stated for part of the rows, as once, few or many counts, or as a class when the clone is expanded.

>TRBV28|NA|TRBJ2-1|TRBD2
CASSSTSGSGNEQFF
TGTGCCAGCAGCTCGACTAGCGGGAGTGGCAATGAGCAGTTCTTC
>TRBV2|NA|TRBJ2-5|NA
CASRFTREETQYF
TGTGCCAGCAGGTTCACTAGGGAAGAGACCCAGTACTTC
>TRBV28|NA|TRBJ1-4|TRBD1
CASSLLVGGLPNEKLFF
TGTGCCAGCAGTTTACTCGTAGGGGGCCTGCCTAATGAAAAACTGTTTTTT
>TRBV12-3/TRBV12-4|few|TRBJ2-5|NA
CASSLSPVETQYF
TGTGCCAGCAGTTTATCCCCGGTAGAGACCCAGTACTTC
>TRBV30|once|TRBJ1-1|TRBD1
CALDRGRTEAFF
TGTGCCCTAGACAGGGGGAGGACTGAAGCTTTCTTT
>TRBV7-2|NA|TRBJ2-3|TRBD2
CASSLEGLAGPQGTQYF
TGTGCCAGCAGCTTAGAGGGACTAGCGGGGCCACAGGGTACGCAGTATTTT
>TRBV14|NA|TRBJ1-6|NA
CASSAQGPGIDLLHF
TGTGCCAGCAGCGCTCAAGGGCCAGGGATCGATCTCCTCCACTTT
>TRBV7-3|NA|TRBJ2-1|TRBD2
CASSAGLAGPIDEQFF
TGTGCCAGCAGCGCGGGACTAGCGGGGCCTATCGATGAGCAGTTCTTC
>TRBV6-2/TRBV6-3|NA|TRBJ2-7|TRBD1
CASTPGTASYEQYF
TGTGCCAGCACCCCCGGGACAGCCTCCTACGAGCAGTACTTC
>TRBV6-2/TRBV6-3|NA|TRBJ2-7|NA
CASSYSRHGSEQYF
TGTGCCAGCAGTTACTCTCGACACGGCAGCGAGCAGTACTTC
>TRBV29-1|few|TRBJ1-1|NA
CSVVLAGLNTEAFF
TGCAGCGTTGTCTTGGCAGGGCTGAACACTGAAGCTTTCTTT
>TRBV6-2/TRBV6-3|NA|TRBJ2-7|TRBD1
CASSYWANLNRGRYEQYF
TGTGCCAGCAGTTACTGGGCCAACCTAAACAGGGGACGCTACGAGCAGTACTTC
>TRBV6-1|NA|TRBJ1-2|TRBD1
CASSEVRGTGVGGYTF
TGTGCCAGCAGTGAAGTTAGGGGGACAGGAGTAGGTGGCTACACCTTC
>TRBV27|NA|TRBJ2-4|TRBD1
CASSADRAKNIQYF
TGTGCCAGCAGTGCGGACAGGGCCAAAAACATTCAGTACTTC
>TRBV9|NA|TRBJ1-4|NA
CASSVAPQGGNEKLFF
TGTGCCAGCAGCGTAGCTCCCCAGGGAGGTAATGAAAAACTGTTTTTT
>TRBV7-2|NA|TRBJ2-1|TRBD2
CASSLVLAGGGEQFF
TGTGCCAGCAGCTTAGTACTAGCGGGGGGAGGTGAGCAGTTCTTC
>TRBV9|NA|TRBJ1-6|NA
CASSQGQGLSPLHF
TGTGCCAGCAGCCAAGGGCAGGGATTATCACCCCTCCACTTT
>TRBV7-9|NA|TRBJ2-3|TRBD2
CASSSALAGGTDTQYF
TGTGCCAGCAGCTCCGCTCTAGCGGGGGGCACAGATACGCAGTATTTT
>TRBV12-3/TRBV12-4|NA|TRBJ2-5|NA
CASSQGLQETQYF
TGTGCCAGCAGTCAGGGGCTCCAAGAGACCCAGTACTTC
>TRBV3-1/TRBV3-2|NA|TRBJ1-5|TRBD1
CASSRGTGDSNQPQHF
TGTGCCAGCAGCCGAGGGACAGGGGATAGCAATCAGCCCCAGCATTTT
>TRBV7-6|NA|TRBJ1-4|TRBD1
CASRKGQGPNEKLFF
TGTGCCAGCAGGAAAGGACAGGGACCTAATGAAAAACTGTTTTTT
>TRBV6-5|NA|TRBJ1-5|TRBD1
CASRQGTLVNQPQHF
TGTGCCAGCAGACAGGGGACCCTTGTCAATCAGCCCCAGCATTTT
>TRBV28|NA|TRBJ2-5|TRBD1
CASSPVGRGQETQYF
TGTGCCAGCAGTCCCGTCGGCAGGGGGCAAGAGACCCAGTACTTC
>TRBV19|NA|TRBJ1-5|NA
CATMQTMGASQPQHF
TGTGCCACCATGCAAACAATGGGGGCCAGTCAGCCCCAGCATTTT
>TRBV24-1|few|TRBJ2-1|NA
CATSDEAPGEISYNEQFF
TGTGCCACCAGTGACGAGGCACCTGGCGAGATCTCCTACAATGAGCAGTTCTTC
>TRBV6-5|NA|TRBJ1-2|NA
CASRGTTNYGYTF
TGTGCCAGCAGAGGGACAACGAACTATGGCTACACCTTC
>TRBV6-2/TRBV6-3|NA|TRBJ1-2|TRBD1
CASSSPGTGVRRGYTF
TGTGCCAGCAGTTCCCCCGGGACAGGGGTACGTCGTGGCTACACCTTC
>TRBV2|NA|TRBJ1-2|TRBD1
CATWGQGYYGYTF
TGTGCCACTTGGGGACAGGGATACTATGGCTACACCTTC
>TRBV6-1|NA|TRBJ1-5|TRBD1
CASSEPRGQDHSNQPQHF
TGTGCCAGCAGTGAACCCAGAGGACAGGACCATAGCAATCAGCCCCAGCATTTT
>TRBV6-2/TRBV6-3|NA|TRBJ2-7|NA
CASSWGPSYEQYF
TGTGCCAGCAGTTGGGGGCCTTCCTACGAGCAGTACTTC
>TRBV19|NA|TRBJ2-3|NA
CASRVSGTDTQYF
TGTGCCAGTAGGGTCAGCGGCACAGATACGCAGTATTTT
>TRBV6-2/TRBV6-3|NA|TRBJ2-5|TRBD1
CASSSDRGGTLETQYF
TGTGCCAGCAGTTCGGACAGGGGTGGGACCCTAGAGACCCAGTACTTC
>TRBV21-1|NA|TRBJ2-7|NA
CARWGTGFYEQYF
TGTGCCAGGTGGGGGACAGGCTTCTACGAGCAGTACTTC
>TRBV19|NA|TRBJ1-1|NA
CASSIGGRGNTEAFF
TGTGCCAGTAGTATAGGAGGCCGGGGGAACACTGAAGCTTTCTTT
>TRBV6-5|NA|TRBJ2-7|TRBD1
CASSSGQVTYEQYF
TGTGCCAGCAGTTCGGGACAGGTGACCTACGAGCAGTACTTC
>TRBV2|NA|TRBJ2-1|NA
CASSVSGQGYNEQFF
TGTGCCAGCAGTGTCAGCGGGCAGGGCTACAATGAGCAGTTCTTC
>TRBV3-1/TRBV3-2|NA|TRBJ2-7|TRBD1
CASSARQGSYEQYF
TGTGCCAGCAGCGCACGACAGGGGAGCTACGAGCAGTACTTC
>TRBV5-1|NA|TRBJ2-3|NA
CASSLEDTRTDTQYF
TGCGCCAGCAGCTTGGAGGACACCCGCACAGATACGCAGTATTTT
>TRBV14|few|TRBJ2-1|TRBD2
CASSSRTGLAGWSSYNEQFF
TGTGCCAGCAGCAGCAGGACGGGACTAGCGGGATGGAGCTCCTACAATGAGCAGTTCTTC
>TRBV7-8|few|TRBJ1-4|NA
CASSLALVGRGKLFF
TGTGCCAGCAGCTTAGCTTTGGTCGGGAGGGGAAAACTGTTTTTT
>TRBV6-5|NA|TRBJ1-5|NA
CASSYSMSNQPQHF
TGTGCCAGCAGTTACTCTATGAGCAATCAGCCCCAGCATTTT
>TRBV5-1|NA|TRBJ2-5|TRBD1
CASSLGQGETQYF
TGCGCCAGCAGCTTGGGACAGGGAGAGACCCAGTACTTC
>TRBV24-1|few|TRBJ2-1|NA
CATSDLSSGLNNEQFF
TGTGCCACCAGTGATTTGTCGAGCGGGTTAAACAATGAGCAGTTCTTC
>TRBV9|NA|TRBJ2-7|TRBD1
CASSPTGIYEQYF
TGTGCCAGCAGCCCGACAGGGATCTACGAGCAGTACTTC
>TRBV5-4|few|TRBJ2-5|NA
CASSLAGVQETQYF
TGTGCCAGCAGCTTGGCCGGGGTCCAAGAGACCCAGTACTTC
>TRBV7-9|few|TRBJ2-1|NA
CASIPLAGYNEQFF
TGTGCCAGCATCCCCCTAGCAGGTTACAATGAGCAGTTCTTC
>TRBV5-1|NA|TRBJ1-2|NA
CASSLMEGRYGYTF
TGCGCCAGCAGCCTCATGGAGGGCCGCTATGGCTACACTTTC
>TRBV3-1/TRBV3-2|NA|TRBJ2-1|NA
CASRRRSSYNEQFF
TGTGCCAGCCGACGGAGGAGCTCCTACAATGAGCAGTTCTTC
>TRBV9|NA|TRBJ1-6|NA
CASSQRREGSPLHF
TGTGCCAGCAGCCAGCGGAGGGAGGGATCACCCCTCCACTTT
>TRBV3-1/TRBV3-2|NA|TRBJ1-1|NA
CASSPGPPGRTFF
TGTGCCAGCAGCCCAGGACCCCCGGGGAGGACTTTCTTT
>TRBV6-5|NA|TRBJ2-7|TRBD1
CASSYEGTAPYEQYF
TGTGCCAGCAGTTACGAGGGGACAGCGCCCTACGAGCAGTACTTC
>TRBV28|NA|TRBJ1-6|NA
CASSFSPTSSPLHF
TGTGCCAGCAGTTTCTCTCCTACTAGTTCACCCCTCCACTTT
>TRBV4-1|NA|TRBJ1-4|TRBD1
CASSQGPGQTGTVNEKLFF
TGCGCCAGCAGCCAAGGACCGGGACAGACAGGGACAGTAAATGAAAAACTGTTTTTT
>TRBV28|NA|TRBJ1-4|TRBD1
CASSTRDRASEKLFF
TGTGCCAGCAGTACCCGGGACAGGGCGAGTGAAAAACTGTTTTTT
>TRBV15|NA|TRBJ2-5|NA
CATSRDKITGGTQYF
TGTGCCACCAGCAGAGATAAGATAACCGGCGGGACCCAGTACTTC